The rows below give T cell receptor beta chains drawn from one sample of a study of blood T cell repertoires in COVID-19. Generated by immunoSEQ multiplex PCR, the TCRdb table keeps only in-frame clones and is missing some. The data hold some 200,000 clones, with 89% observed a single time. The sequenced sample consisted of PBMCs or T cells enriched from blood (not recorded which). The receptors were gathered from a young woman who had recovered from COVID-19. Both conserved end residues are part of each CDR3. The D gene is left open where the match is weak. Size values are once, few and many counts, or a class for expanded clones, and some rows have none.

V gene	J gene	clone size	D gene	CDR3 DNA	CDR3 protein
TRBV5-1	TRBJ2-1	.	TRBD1	TGCGCCAGCAGCTTGGTTGACAGGGACTACAATGAGCAGTTCTTC	CASSLVDRDYNEQFF
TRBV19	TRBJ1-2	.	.	TGTGCCAGTAGTATCTCGACAGACCACTTTAACTATGGCTACACCTTC	CASSISTDHFNYGYTF
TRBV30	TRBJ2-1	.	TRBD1	TGTGCCCGCACCGGGACAGGGTTCCTCAATGAGCAGTTCTTC	CARTGTGFLNEQFF
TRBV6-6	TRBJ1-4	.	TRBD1	TGTGCCAGCAGCACAGGGGGGGTTAATGAAAAACTGTTTTTT	CASSTGGVNEKLFF
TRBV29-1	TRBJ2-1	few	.	TGCAGCGTGGAGACTTACAATGAGCAGTTCTTC	CSVETYNEQFF
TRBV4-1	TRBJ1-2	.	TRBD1	TGCGCCAGCAGCCCAGGACAGGGCCCCAACTATGGCTACACCTTC	CASSPGQGPNYGYTF
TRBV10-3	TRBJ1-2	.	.	TGTGCCATCAGTGAGTCTGCAGGGGATGGCTACACCTTC	CAISESAGDGYTF
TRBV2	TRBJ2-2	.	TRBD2	TGTGCCAGCAGGTCAAATCGGGGGGACACCGGGGAGCTGTTTTTT	CASRSNRGDTGELFF
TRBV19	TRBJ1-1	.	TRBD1	TGTGCCAGTAGTATCTCGACCGGGACAGGGGGCACTGAAGCTTTCTTT	CASSISTGTGGTEAFF
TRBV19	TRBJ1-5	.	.	TGTGCCAGTAGTATAGATCGGGAGGGCTCCCAGCATTTT	CASSIDREGSQHF
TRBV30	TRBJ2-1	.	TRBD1	TGTGCCTGGAACCAGGGGGATGGGAATGAGCAGTTCTTC	CAWNQGDGNEQFF
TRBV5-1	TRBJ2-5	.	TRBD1	TGCGCCAGCAGCTTGGGGGACAGGGGCTTGGGAGAGACCCAGTACTTC	CASSLGDRGLGETQYF
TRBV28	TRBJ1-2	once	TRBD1	TGTGCCAGCAGTTTTCTAGGGGGCAGTAGGGGCTACACCTTC	CASSFLGGSRGYTF
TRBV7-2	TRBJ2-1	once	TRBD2	TGTGCCAGCAGCCCGGCTGGGACGGGCGGGGGAAAAAATGAGCAGTTCTTC	CASSPAGTGGGKNEQFF
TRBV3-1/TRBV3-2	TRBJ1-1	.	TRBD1	TGTGCCAGCAGCCAAGTCCCGGGACAGGGTTTAAACACTGAAGCTTTCTTT	CASSQVPGQGLNTEAFF
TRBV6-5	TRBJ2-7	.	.	TGTGCCAGCAGCGCCGACAGAGACGAGCAGTACTTC	CASSADRDEQYF
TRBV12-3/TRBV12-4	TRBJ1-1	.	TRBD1	TGTGCCAGCAGCCCGGGGACAGGGGGCAGGGCTTTCTTT	CASSPGTGGRAFF
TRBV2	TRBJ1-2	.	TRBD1	TGTGCCAGCAGTGTATTAGGACAGGGGGGCGGCTACACCTTC	CASSVLGQGGGYTF
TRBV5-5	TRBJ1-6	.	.	TGTGCCAGCAGCGTTCAGGAGGCGGCACCCCTCCACTTT	CASSVQEAAPLHF
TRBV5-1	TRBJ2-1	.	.	TGCGCCAGCAGCCGTAAAACGAGTGTTAATGAGCAGTTCTTC	CASSRKTSVNEQFF
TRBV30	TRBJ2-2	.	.	TGTGCCTGGAGGTGGGGGGGCTCGAACACCGGGGAGCTGTTTTTT	CAWRWGGSNTGELFF
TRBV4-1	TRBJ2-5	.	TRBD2	TGCGCCAGCAGCCAAGAGGGGACTAGCCGTTTAGAGGAGACCCAGTACTTC	CASSQEGTSRLEETQYF
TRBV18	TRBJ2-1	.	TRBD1	TGTGCCAGCTCTCTCCTTGGGACAGGGGAAAATGAGCAGTTCTTC	CASSLLGTGENEQFF
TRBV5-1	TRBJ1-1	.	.	TGCGCCAGCAGCTTTACCCCTAGGGGGAACACTGAAGCTTTCTTT	CASSFTPRGNTEAFF
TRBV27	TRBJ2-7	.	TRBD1	TGTGCCAGCAGTTTATCCGGGACAGCCTACGAGCAGTACTTC	CASSLSGTAYEQYF
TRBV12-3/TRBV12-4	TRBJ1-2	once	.	TGTGCCAGCAGTACAGGGCACTATGGCTACACCTTC	CASSTGHYGYTF
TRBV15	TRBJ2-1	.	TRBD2	TGTGCCACCAGCAGACTGGGTAGCGGGGAGCACAATGAGCAGTTCTTC	CATSRLGSGEHNEQFF
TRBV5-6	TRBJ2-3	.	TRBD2	TGTGCCAGCAGACTAGCGGGGGGGCTCACAGATACGCAGTATTTT	CASRLAGGLTDTQYF
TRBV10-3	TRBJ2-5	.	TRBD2	TGTGCCAGTACTTCCCGGGGGGTACAAGAGACCCAGTACTTC	CASTSRGVQETQYF
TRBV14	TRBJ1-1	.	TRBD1	TGTGCCAGCAGCCTCAGGGACAGGGGGCGCGGAGAAGCTTTCTTT	CASSLRDRGRGEAFF
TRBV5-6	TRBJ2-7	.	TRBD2	TGTGCCAGCAGCCCGCGGGGGTCGGGTTGGAGGGAGCAGTACTTC	CASSPRGSGWREQYF
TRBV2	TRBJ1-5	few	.	TGTGCCAGCAGTGTTCCTTTTGAGCCCCAGCATTTT	CASSVPFEPQHF
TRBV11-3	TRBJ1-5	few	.	TGTGCCAGCAGCTCCCGGTGGGGGGGGGTAAATCAGCCCCAGCATTTT	CASSSRWGGVNQPQHF
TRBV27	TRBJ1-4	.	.	TGTGCCAGCAGTCCCCAATACAGGTCGTTCGAAAAACTGTTTTTT	CASSPQYRSFEKLFF
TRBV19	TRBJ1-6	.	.	TGTGCCAGTAACCCAGGGGCCGGATCACCCCTCCACTTT	CASNPGAGSPLHF
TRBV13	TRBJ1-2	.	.	TGTGCCAGCAGCTTAGGGCAGGGGCCATATGGCTACACCTTC	CASSLGQGPYGYTF
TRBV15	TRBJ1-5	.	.	TGTGCCACCAGCAGAGATCGGGGGTCCCAGCATTTT	CATSRDRGSQHF
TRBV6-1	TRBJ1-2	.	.	TGTGCCAGCAGTGAATGGGGGGGATTCGGCTACACCTTC	CASSEWGGFGYTF
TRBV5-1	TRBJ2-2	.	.	TGCGCCAGCAGCTTGGTCAGGGCCACCGGGGAGCTGTTTTTT	CASSLVRATGELFF
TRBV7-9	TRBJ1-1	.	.	TGTGCCAGCAGCTTTAGGGGGGGAATTGAAGCTTTCTTT	CASSFRGGIEAFF
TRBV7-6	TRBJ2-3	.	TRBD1	TGTGCCAGCAGCTCTACAGGGGGAGATACGCAGTATTTT	CASSSTGGDTQYF
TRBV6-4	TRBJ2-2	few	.	TGTGCCAGCAGTGAAACTAGCACCGGGGAGCTGTTTTTT	CASSETSTGELFF
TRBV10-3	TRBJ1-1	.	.	TGTGCCATCACGACAGGAATGAACACTGAAGCTTTCTTT	CAITTGMNTEAFF
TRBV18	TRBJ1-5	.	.	TGTGCCAGCTCATCTGACAGTTTTGGCAATCAGCCCCAGCATTTT	CASSSDSFGNQPQHF
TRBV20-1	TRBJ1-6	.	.	TGCAGTGCTAGAAGGGGAGGGCCCCTCCACTTT	CSARRGGPLHF